This entry lists 28 T cell receptor beta chains sequenced from one sample in a study of blood T cell repertoires in COVID-19 (dated by TCRdb to between 2020 and 2021). Libraries were built with the immunoSEQ multiplex PCR assay. Held by TCRdb, this immuneACCESS table contains in-frame sequences only and omits some clones. Under half of the omission traces to an unresolved V gene where checked; the cause of the rest is unknown. The sample yields roughly 500,000 clones; roughly 85% were counted once. Of the sample, roughly 3.2% falls within the top ten clones. The sequenced sample was peripheral blood. The receptors come from a human donor in a cohort sampled during active COVID-19.

The chain uses TRBV5-4 and TRBJ2-7, with TRBD1 matching 8 bases. Germline V gene data show CDR1 as SGHNT and CDR2 as YYREEE (reference sequence). J gave up 4 bases and V 4 bases, and 13 bases lay outside the gene matches. This CDR3 has 16 amino acids. This CDR3 reads CASSTGQGSVSYEQYF. CDR3 sequence (DNA): TGTGCCAGCAGCACCGGACAGGGTTCCGTTTCGTACGAGCAGTACTTC.

As DNA, the CDR3 is TGTGCCAGTAGTACAACACAGCACATGAACACTGAAGCTTTCTTT. It codes for CASSTTQHMNTEAFF. The chain employs TRBV19 and TRBJ1-1; D is undetermined. Trimming took 4 bases from V and 0 from J, leaving 12 bases between them. Germline V gives CDR1 LNHDA, CDR2 SQIVND (reference sequence). This CDR3 is 15 amino acids long. The variable domain in full, completed from reference TRBV19 and TRBJ1-1, reads DGGITQSPKYLFRKEGQNVTLSCEQNLNHDAMYWYRQDPGQGLRLIYYSQIVNDFQKGDIAEGYSVSREKKESFPLTVTSAQKNPTAFYLCASSTTQHMNTEAFFGQGTRLTVV.

V and J are TRBV9 and TRBJ2-2; D remains unclear. The germline V gene encodes CDR1 SGDLS and CDR2 YYNGEE. The length of the CDR3 is 15 residues. Trimming removed 3 bases at V and 0 bases at J, with 9 bases between. In nucleotides, the CDR3 is TGTGCCAGCAGCGCAGTCAATTCGAACACCGGGGAGCTGTTTTTT. As protein: CASSAVNSNTGELFF.

This clone turned up a few times. This chain uses TRBV12-5 with TRBJ1-2; D gene uncertain. Germline V gives CDR1 LGHNT, CDR2 FRNRAP. Trimming pared 5 bases from V and 7 bases from J, leaving 14 bases between. CDR3 size: 13 residues. CDR3 bases: TGTGCTAGTGGTCCCCAAGGGAGCGGTGGCTACACCTTC. This sequence encodes CASGPQGSGGYTF. The full variable domain, in which reference TRBV12-5 and TRBJ1-2 provide the parts outside the CDR3, is DARVTQTPRHKVTEMGQEVTMRCQPILGHNTVFWYRQTMMQGLELLAYFRNRAPLDDSGMPKDRFSAEMPDATLATLKIQPSEPRDSAVYFCASGPQGSGGYTFGSGTRLTVV.

The V gene is TRBV19, the J gene TRBJ1-1; a possible D gene is TRBD1 (5 bases). The germline CDR1 and CDR2 sequences are LNHDA and SQIVND (reference sequence). The CDR3 runs to 12 residues. Between the trimmed V and J ends, which lost 7 bases and 7 bases, there was a span of 13 bases. The CDR3 is CASIGGGGEAFF. The CDR3 coding sequence is TGTGCCAGTATTGGCGGGGGAGGTGAAGCTTTCTTT.

This clone has only one observation. The CDR3 coding sequence is TGTGCCAGCAGCTTGTACAGCGGGATCACAGATACGCAGTATTTT. It encodes CASSLYSGITDTQYF. The chain combines TRBV5-4 with TRBJ2-3, with 7 nucleotides matching TRBD2. The CDR3 runs 15 residues. Germline V lookup: CDR1 SGHNT, CDR2 YYREEE (reference sequence). The V gene end was trimmed by 1 base and the J gene end by 2 bases; junction bases not matched to a gene: 4. Based on the CDR3 plus reference TRBV5-4 and TRBJ2-3, the full variable domain is ETGVTQSPTHLIKTRGQQVTLRCSSQSGHNTVSWYQQALGQGPQFIFQYYREEENGRGNFPPRFSGLQFPNYSSELNVNALELDDSALYLCASSLYSGITDTQYFGPGTRLTVL.

This rearrangement joins TRBV9 to TRBJ1-2; 7 bases align to TRBD1. Germline CDR1 and CDR2: SGDLS and YYNGEE. The ends lost 4 bases at V and 0 bases at J; junction bases unmatched: 9. This CDR3 is 16 amino acids long. As DNA, the CDR3 is TGTGCCAGCAGCTTTGGGACAGTGACTCCTAACTATGGCTACACCTTC. The encoded protein is CASSFGTVTPNYGYTF.

This clone was counted a single time. The chain is built from TRBV9 and TRBJ2-6; possibly TRBD2 for D (7 bases). The CDR3 extends over 18 amino acids. Germline values: CDR1 SGDLS, CDR2 YYNGEE. Trimming removed 5 bases from V and 0 bases from J, with 18 bases in between. CDR3 protein: CASSSVRGGLSGANVLTF. The CDR3 DNA follows: TGTGCCAGCAGTAGCGTACGCGGGGGCCTCTCTGGGGCCAACGTCCTGACTTTC.

The rearrangement joins TRBV3-1 (or the pseudogene TRBV3-2) to TRBJ1-3; D may be TRBD1 (5 bases). This CDR3 spans 16 amino acids. V dropped 0 bases and J dropped 2 bases, with 11 bases sitting between them. Germline CDR1 is LGHDT and CDR2 is YNNKEL (reference sequence). The CDR3 reads CASSQDPGSPGNTIYF. Written as DNA, the CDR3 is TGTGCCAGCAGCCAAGATCCAGGGTCACCTGGAAACACCATATATTTT.

The chain employs TRBV6-6 and TRBJ1-2; tentatively, D is TRBD1 (6 bases). The germline V gene encodes CDR1 MNHNY and CDR2 SVGAGI (reference sequence). This CDR3 has 13 residues. The V gene lost 5 bases and the J gene lost 2 bases, with 9 bases spanning the gap. CDR3 region: CASSPTGNYGYTF. CDR3 in DNA: TGTGCCAGCAGTCCAACAGGGAACTATGGCTACACCTTC.

The V and J genes are TRBV3-1 (or the pseudogene TRBV3-2) and TRBJ2-3; D is ambiguous. V lost 4 bases, J lost 3 bases, and 5 bases lay in between. Germline-derived CDR1 and CDR2 are LGHDT and YNNKEL (reference sequence). The CDR3 runs 12 residues. Here the CDR3 DNA reads TGTGCCAGCAGCCCGACAACAGATACGCAGTATTTT. Protein: CASSPTTDTQYF.

The chain has TRBV3-1 (or the pseudogene TRBV3-2) and TRBJ2-1, with D tentatively TRBD2 (6 bases). There are 16 residues in the CDR3. CDR1 and CDR2 from the germline V gene are LGHDT and YNNKEL (reference sequence). V was pared by 1 base and J by 2 bases, with 12 bases between. The CDR3 DNA follows: TGTGCCAGCAGCCAAGCCGCGACTAGTGCCTACAATGAGCAGTTCTTC. As protein: CASSQAATSAYNEQFF.

This sequence joins TRBV7-2 and TRBJ1-5, with TRBD1 matching 8 bases. The trim removed 5 bases at V and 6 bases at J, leaving 6 bases unmatched. The CDR3 has 14 residues. Germline CDR1 SGHTA, CDR2 FQGNSA. CDR3 residues: CASSTDRGSQPQHF. CDR3 in DNA: TGTGCCAGCAGCACCGACAGGGGCTCTCAGCCCCAGCATTTT.

The chain recombines TRBV18 with TRBJ2-7, with TRBD2 matching over 7 bases. CDR1 is KGHSH and CDR2 is LQKENI in the germline V gene. This CDR3 has 14 amino acids. Trimming took 2 bases from V and 6 from J; bases not matched to a gene: 7. This CDR3 is CASSPSQGGAEQYF. The CDR3, as DNA: TGTGCCAGCTCACCATCCCAGGGAGGGGCCGAGCAGTACTTC.

The rearrangement links TRBV19 to TRBJ1-2; tentatively, D is TRBD1 (5 bases). Germline V CDR1 and CDR2: LNHDA, SQIVND (reference sequence). The V gene lost 3 bases and the J gene lost 2 bases, with 7 bases spanning the gap. This CDR3 spans 13 amino acids. CDR3 amino acids: CASSMTVNYGYTF. As DNA, the CDR3 is TGTGCCAGTAGTATGACAGTCAACTATGGCTACACCTTC.

The chain uses TRBV7-3 and TRBJ2-5, with D possibly being TRBD1 (5 bases). This CDR3 has 15 residues. Germline V CDR1 and CDR2: SGHTA, FQGTGA. Trimming cost V 6 bases and J 0 bases, with 14 bases left between them. CDR3 coding DNA: TGTGCCAGCAGTCCAGGGTTCTGGAACCAAGAGACCCAGTACTTC. It translates to CASSPGFWNQETQYF.

This chain joins TRBV19 and TRBJ2-7; 9 bases align to TRBD1. With V trimmed by 3 bases and J by 3 bases, 9 bases remained unmatched. Germline CDR1 is LNHDA and CDR2 is SQIVND (reference sequence). This CDR3 spans 16 amino acids. CDR3 sequence reads: CASSIQTGGYFYEQYF. The CDR3 region has the DNA TGTGCCAGTAGTATCCAGACAGGGGGTTACTTCTACGAGCAGTACTTC.

This clone was detected only a few times. V is TRBV6-5 and J is TRBJ2-1; 8 nucleotides line up with TRBD2. Germline trimming cut 7 bases from V and 8 bases from J; bases unmatched to any gene: 10. The CDR3 has 14 amino acids. The V gene's germline CDR1 is MNHEY and CDR2 SVGAGI. DNA of the CDR3: TGTGCCAGCAAAGGCCGGGAGGGCCCCTATGAGCAGTTCTTC. This translates into CASKGREGPYEQFF.

The gene calls are TRBV5-6 and TRBJ1-4; D possibly corresponds to TRBD1 (5 bases). V was trimmed by 1 base and J by 8 bases, leaving 12 bases between them. This CDR3 spans 14 amino acids. Per the germline V gene, CDR1 is SGHDT and CDR2 is YYEEEE. In DNA form, the CDR3 reads TGTGCCAGCAGCTTGCAGGGTTTTGGAGAAAAACTGTTTTTT. The encoded protein is CASSLQGFGEKLFF.

The table lists this clone with a count of one. This sequence joins TRBV6-2 or TRBV6-3 and TRBJ2-1; D might be TRBD1 (7 bases). Germline V gene data show CDR1 as MNHEY and CDR2 as SVGEGT. Trimming took 1 base from V and 1 from J, leaving 14 bases between them. CDR3 length: 17 residues. The CDR3 reads CASSYFFSGGSYNEQFF. The CDR3 coding sequence is TGTGCCAGCAGTTACTTTTTTTCAGGGGGGTCCTACAATGAGCAGTTCTTC.

The chain uses TRBV30 and TRBJ1-3; D gene unclear. The germline V gene has CDR1 GTSNPN and CDR2 SVGIG (reference sequence). CDR3 length: 15 residues. Trimming stripped 3 bases from V and 4 bases from J, with 16 bases between. The DNA for the CDR3 is TGTGCCTGGAGCGTAACTATCCGGGGAGGAAACACCATATATTTT. It encodes CAWSVTIRGGNTIYF.

This rearrangement joins TRBV6-5 to TRBJ1-4; 9 bases match TRBD1. Per the germline V gene, CDR1 is MNHEY and CDR2 is SVGAGI. J lost 6 bases, V lost 6 bases, and 2 bases had no gene match. There are 13 residues in the CDR3. The CDR3 sequence: CASRRDRDEKLFF. CDR3 DNA: TGTGCCAGCAGGCGGGACAGGGATGAAAAACTGTTTTTT.

The genes are TRBV19 and TRBJ1-6; possibly TRBD1 for D (6 bases). This CDR3 has 13 amino acids. V was clipped by 6 bases and J by 7 bases, with 10 bases between them. The germline gives CDR1 LNHDA, CDR2 SQIVND (reference sequence). DNA of the CDR3: TGTGCCAGTAGGTGGACAGAGAATTCACCCCTCCACTTT. Translated: CASRWTENSPLHF.

This clone was observed once. This chain links TRBV30 with TRBJ2-7, with D unresolved. This CDR3 contains 13 residues. Germline CDR1 and CDR2: GTSNPN and SVGIG (reference sequence). The V end was cut by 6 bases, the J end by 0 bases, with 12 bases between. CDR3 coding DNA: TGTGCCTGTCGGTCCCGCGCCTCCTACGAGCAGTACTTC. Translating it yields CACRSRASYEQYF.

V and J are TRBV2 and TRBJ2-7; 9 bases agree with TRBD2. The CDR3 runs to 14 residues. V was clipped by 8 bases and J by 8 bases; unmatched bases: 13. Germline V lookup: CDR1 SNHLY, CDR2 FYNNEI. The CDR3 loop is CASGQGREGLQQYF. The CDR3 coding sequence is TGTGCCAGCGGGCAGGGGCGGGAGGGTTTACAGCAGTACTTC.

The V gene is TRBV7-3, the J gene TRBJ2-2; 10 nucleotides line up with TRBD2. The V segment lost 5 bases and the J segment 7 bases; nucleotides outside the gene matches: 7. Germline V gene data show CDR1 as SGHTA and CDR2 as FQGTGA. This CDR3 spans 15 amino acids. CDR3 nucleotide sequence: TGTGCCAGCAGCACTCTAGCGGGAGTCGGCGGGGAGCTGTTTTTT. It is translated as CASSTLAGVGGELFF.

This sequence joins TRBV6-1 and TRBJ2-5; tentatively, D is TRBD1 (5 bases). The germline V gene has CDR1 MNHNS and CDR2 SASEGT. This CDR3 has 15 residues. Trimming left V 1 base short and J 2 bases short, with 11 bases between. Written as DNA, the CDR3 is TGTGCCAGCAGTGAAGGGGGCACCCCACAAGAGACCCAGTACTTC. Translation: CASSEGGTPQETQYF.

This chain uses TRBV7-2 with TRBJ2-5; D possibly corresponds to TRBD2 (6 bases). V dropped 3 bases and J dropped 5 bases, with 10 bases sitting between them. The germline CDR1 and CDR2 sequences are SGHTA and FQGNSA. The CDR3 is 13 amino acids. The CDR3 DNA reads as TGTGCCAGCAGCTTTGGAGGGATCGAGACCCAGTACTTC. Protein sequence: CASSFGGIETQYF.